The clone carrying this T cell receptor (beta chain) came up a few times. Antigen unknown. The sample originates from a study of blood T cells in healthy people across ages. Between the trimmed V and J ends, which lost 6 bases and 4 bases, there was a span of 19 bases. There are 17 residues in the CDR3. CDR1 is MDHEN and CDR2 is SYDVKM in the germline V gene. Study-wide results and caveats: Naive T cell percentage strongly correlated with TCR beta diversity.

Alongside a J-beta primer mix, a sample-barcoded 5' primer served in a second PCR lasting roughly 6 to 11 cycles. TCRdb reanalysed the 5' RACE reads using MiXCR and keeps one entry per CDR3 protein. The sample lists some 800,000 distinct CDR3 sequences, 20% to 25% occurring once. This sample also belongs to another study, concerning T cells of mothers and their children.

This sequence originates from a boy younger than 18 in good health. The sequencing input was blood. The chain links TRBV28 to TRBJ2-6; possibly TRBD1 or TRBD2 for D (5 bases each). DNA of the CDR3: TGTGCCAGCAGATCCCCGGGGAAGGGGTCAGGGGCCAACGTCCTGACTTTC. Encoded protein: CASRSPGKGSGANVLTF. Looking up the rest from reference TRBV28 and TRBJ2-6 gives the full variable domain: DVKVTQSSRYLVKRTGEKVFLECVQDMDHENMFWYRQDPGLGLRLIYFSYDVKMKEKGDIPEGYSVSREKKERFSLILESASTNQTSMYLCASRSPGKGSGANVLTFGAGSRLTVL.